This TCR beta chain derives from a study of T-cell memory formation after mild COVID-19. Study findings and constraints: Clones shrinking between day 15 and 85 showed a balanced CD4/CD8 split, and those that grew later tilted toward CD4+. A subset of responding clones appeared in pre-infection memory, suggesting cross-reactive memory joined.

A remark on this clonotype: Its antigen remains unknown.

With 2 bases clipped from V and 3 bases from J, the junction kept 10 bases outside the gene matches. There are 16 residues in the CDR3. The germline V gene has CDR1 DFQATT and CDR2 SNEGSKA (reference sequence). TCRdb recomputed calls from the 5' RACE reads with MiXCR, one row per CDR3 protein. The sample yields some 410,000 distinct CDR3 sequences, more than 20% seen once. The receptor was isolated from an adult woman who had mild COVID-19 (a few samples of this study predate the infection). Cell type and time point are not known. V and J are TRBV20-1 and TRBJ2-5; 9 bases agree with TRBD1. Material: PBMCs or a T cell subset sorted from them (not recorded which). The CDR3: CSARLGDREVEETQYF. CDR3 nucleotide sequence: TGCAGTGCTAGATTAGGGGACAGGGAAGTCGAAGAGACCCAGTACTTC.